This TCR beta chain derives from a study of T cells in narcolepsy. On this clone itself: Its antigen is not known.

The trim removed 0 bases at V and 4 bases at J, leaving 6 bases unmatched. This CDR3 is 16 amino acids long. CDR1 is SGDLS and CDR2 is YYNGEE in the germline V gene. Profiled with immunoSEQ multiplex PCR; TCRdb holds only in-frame clones, not every one. The sample yields tens of thousands of clones, roughly 84% seen once. Overall study findings and caveats: Same-patient CSF and blood CD4+ T cell clonotypes included HCRT-specific and TRIB2-specific autoreactive ones. In some patient and control memory CD4+ samples, autoreactive clones were absent.

Sequenced: CD45RA- memory CD4+ T cells from PBMCs. This receptor was obtained from a human donor with narcolepsy. This chain joins TRBV9 and TRBJ2-1, with 8 bases identical to TRBD1. The CDR3 is CASSVELGQAYNEQFF. CDR3 sequence (DNA): TGTGCCAGCAGCGTAGAGTTGGGACAGGCGTACAATGAGCAGTTCTTC.